This T cell receptor beta chain comes out of a study of blood T cell repertoires in COVID-19. Study at large: Sample material is recorded as cDNA or gDNA derived from T cells, B-cell-depleted T cells, or PBMCs.

This CDR3 is 13 amino acids long. Germline V gives CDR1 WSHSY, CDR2 SAAADI. V gave up 8 bases and J gave up 7 bases, with 16 bases separating them. In the original workflow: Reference gene primer amplification gave estimated nucleated cell counts. Repertoires were generated with immunoSEQ multiplex PCR, while TCRdb's copy carries only in-frame clones and drops some. That table furnishes V, J and clone size, whereas the DNA furnished D and trimming. This sample yields about 150,000 clones, of which approximately 86% are seen a single time; 5.5% to 7% belongs to the top ten. This sequence was found in a man aged 45 to 65 with active or convalescent COVID-19. What was sequenced was peripheral blood. The V gene is TRBV10-2, the J gene TRBJ2-3; D possibly corresponds to TRBD2 (6 bases). CDR3: CASRWGGEHTQYF. In DNA, the CDR3 is TGCGCCAGCCGGTGGGGCGGGGAGCATACGCAGTATTTT.